The sequence of this TCR beta chain was determined in a study of blood T cell repertoires in COVID-19. Whole-study context: Material from acute and convalescent COVID-19 was sourced from the United States, Italy and Spain.

Measured with immunoSEQ multiplex PCR; TCRdb has only the in-frame clones, and not every one. Found here are about 100,000 clones, about four fifths of them singletons; the top ten hold about 24%. The clonotype was recovered from a human donor in a cohort sampled during active COVID-19. Sequences were obtained from peripheral blood.

The CDR3 coding sequence is TGTGCCAGCAGCCCTGGGACTAGCGGGATGGGGGTGGACATTCAGTACTTC. Amino acid sequence: CASSPGTSGMGVDIQYF. V is TRBV4-2 and J is TRBJ2-4; 13 positions agree with TRBD2. V trimming: 4 bases; J trimming: 8 bases; junction bases outside the gene matches: 11. Germline lookup yields CDR1 LGHNA and CDR2 YNFKEQ. The CDR3 totals 17 residues.